The clone carrying this T cell receptor beta chain has just a few counts. This specimen belongs to a study of cytomegalovirus exposure and HLA in healthy donors. PCR primers comprised 60 Vbeta and 13 Jbeta primers. Data came from immunoSEQ multiplex PCR; TCRdb stores just in-frame clones and leaves some out. Of about 150,000 clones in the sample, 55% to 75% were seen once. The CDR3 is 18 amino acids. The V and J ends lost 4 bases and 0 bases, in that order; junction bases with no gene match: 7. The V gene's germline CDR1 is KGHSY and CDR2 FQNENV. The clonotype originates from a woman aged 60-70 years in good health and CMV-seropositive. The rearrangement uses TRBV16 and TRBJ2-7; 15 bases map to TRBD2. Sequenced input: PBMCs. The CDR3 protein is CASSRGLAGGKTSYEQYF. CDR3 bases: TGTGCCAGCAGCCGGGGACTAGCGGGAGGAAAAACCTCCTACGAGCAGTACTTC.